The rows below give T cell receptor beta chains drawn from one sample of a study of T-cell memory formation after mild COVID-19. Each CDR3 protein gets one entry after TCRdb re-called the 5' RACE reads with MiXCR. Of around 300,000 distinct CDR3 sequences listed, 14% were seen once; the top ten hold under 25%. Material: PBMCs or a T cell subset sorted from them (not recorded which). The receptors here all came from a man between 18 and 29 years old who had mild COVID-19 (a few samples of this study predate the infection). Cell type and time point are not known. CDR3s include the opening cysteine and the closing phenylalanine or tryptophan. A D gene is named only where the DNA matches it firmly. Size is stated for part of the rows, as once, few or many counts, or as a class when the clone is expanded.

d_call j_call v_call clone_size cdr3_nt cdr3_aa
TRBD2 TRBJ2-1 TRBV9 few TGTGCCAGCAGCGTAGACGGGGGGGACTACAATGAGCAGTTCTTC CASSVDGGDYNEQFF
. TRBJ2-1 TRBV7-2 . TGTGCCAGCAGCTTAAGGGGCTTGGGCGATGAGCAGTTCTTC CASSLRGLGDEQFF
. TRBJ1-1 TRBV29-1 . TGCAGCGTTTATACAGGGCTGAACACTGAAGCTTTCTTT CSVYTGLNTEAFF
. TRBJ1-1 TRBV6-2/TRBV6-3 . TGTGCCAGCAGATCCGGACCGCGCACTGAAGCTTTCTTT CASRSGPRTEAFF
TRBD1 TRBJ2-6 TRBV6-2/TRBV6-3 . TGTGCCAGCAGTTTTGACAGGGGGAGTAGCTCTGGGGCCAACGTCCTGACTTTC CASSFDRGSSSGANVLTF
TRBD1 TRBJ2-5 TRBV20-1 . TGCAGTGCTTCTCCGGGACAGGGATTTGGGACCCAGTACTTC CSASPGQGFGTQYF
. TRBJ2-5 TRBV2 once TGTGCCAGCAGCGCCGCGGGGATCGGAGAGACCCAGTACTTC CASSAAGIGETQYF
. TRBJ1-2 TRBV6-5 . TGTGCCAGCAGGTCCCAGGCCTTGTATGGCTACACCTTC CASRSQALYGYTF
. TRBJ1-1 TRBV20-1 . TGCAGTGCTAGAGATCTTGGACTTACGAACACTGAAGCTTTCTTT CSARDLGLTNTEAFF
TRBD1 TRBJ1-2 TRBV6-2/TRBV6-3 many TGTGCCAGCAGTTACCGGACAGGCGAAGGCTACACCTTC CASSYRTGEGYTF
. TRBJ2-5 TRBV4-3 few TGCGCCAGCAGCCAAGCTAGACAAGAGACCCAGTACTTC CASSQARQETQYF
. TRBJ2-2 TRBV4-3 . TGCGCCAGCAGCCAAGAGGTCAGGAGCACCGGGGAGCTGTTTTTT CASSQEVRSTGELFF
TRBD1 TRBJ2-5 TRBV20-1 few TGCAGTGCAAATTCCCGGGACAGGCCCTTCAGGACCCAGTACTTC CSANSRDRPFRTQYF
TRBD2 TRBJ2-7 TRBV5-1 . TGCGCCAGCAGCTTGGTAGCGGGCTACGAGCAGTACTTC CASSLVAGYEQYF
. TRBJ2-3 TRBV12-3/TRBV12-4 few TGTGCCAGCAGCTCACAGGGAGAGAAGCAGTATTTT CASSSQGEKQYF
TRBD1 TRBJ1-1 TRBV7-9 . TGTGCCAGCAGCACAGGACAGGGGAGCACTGAAGCTTTCTTT CASSTGQGSTEAFF
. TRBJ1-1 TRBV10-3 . TGTGCCATCAGTGAGTGGGTGTCGAACACTGAAGCTTTCTTT CAISEWVSNTEAFF
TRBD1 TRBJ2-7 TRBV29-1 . TGCAGCGCCTCCGGGACAGGCCTGGGCGAGCAGTACTTC CSASGTGLGEQYF
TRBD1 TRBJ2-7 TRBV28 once TGTGCCAGCAGCCCCGGGACAGGGGTCATCTACGAGCAGTACTTC CASSPGTGVIYEQYF
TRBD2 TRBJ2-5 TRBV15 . TGTGCCACCACTGCAAGGAGCGGGGGGCGAGAGACCCAGTACTTC CATTARSGGRETQYF
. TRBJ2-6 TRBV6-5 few TGTGCCAGCAGTCCCGCTAGGCTGGGGGCCAACGTCCTGACTTTC CASSPARLGANVLTF
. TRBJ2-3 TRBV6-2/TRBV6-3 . TGTGCCAGCACCGACCACGGTCCTGGGGGCACAGATACGCAGTATTTT CASTDHGPGGTDTQYF
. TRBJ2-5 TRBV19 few TGTGCCAGTACCCCACGGGGTTTTCAAGAGACCCAGTACTTC CASTPRGFQETQYF
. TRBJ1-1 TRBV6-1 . TGTGCCAGCAGTGACAGTGCGAACACTGAAGCTTTCTTT CASSDSANTEAFF
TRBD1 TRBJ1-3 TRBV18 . TGTGCCAGCTCACCATCTTCAGGGGGAGGCTCTGGAAACACCATATATTTT CASSPSSGGGSGNTIYF
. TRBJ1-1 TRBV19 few TGTGCCAGCCACGGCTGGTCGGGGCACACTGAAGCTTTCTTT CASHGWSGHTEAFF
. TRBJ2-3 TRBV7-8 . TGTGCCAGCAGCTTCGCCTCTCTCCAAAGAATTAGCACAGATACGCAGTATTTT CASSFASLQRISTDTQYF
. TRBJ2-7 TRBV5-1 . TGCGCCAGCAGACGGACGGCTACGGTTTACGAGCAGTACTTC CASRRTATVYEQYF
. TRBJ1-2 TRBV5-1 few TGCGCCAGCAGTTCAGAGCGATATGGCTACACCTTC CASSSERYGYTF
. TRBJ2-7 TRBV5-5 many TGTGCCAGCAGCTTACTGGGGGAGGCCCCCTACGAGCAGTACTTC CASSLLGEAPYEQYF
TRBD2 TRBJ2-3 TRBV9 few TGTGCCAGCAGCGTAGGTTTAGCGGGGTACATCACAGATACGCAGTATTTT CASSVGLAGYITDTQYF
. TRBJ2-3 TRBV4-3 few TGCGCCAGCAGCCAAGCCCCAGGTCCTAGCACAGATACGCAGTATTTT CASSQAPGPSTDTQYF
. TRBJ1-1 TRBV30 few TGTGCCTGGAGTGTTACGGCAAATGGTGAAGCTTTCTTT CAWSVTANGEAFF
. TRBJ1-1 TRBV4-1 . TGCGCCAGCAGCCGCAACAGGGAGGCCATGGAACCAGCTTTCTTT CASSRNREAMEPAFF
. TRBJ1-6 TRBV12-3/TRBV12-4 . TGTGCCAGCAGTAGACAGAGAACCTATAATTCACCCCTCCACTTT CASSRQRTYNSPLHF
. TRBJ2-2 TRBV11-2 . TGTGCCAGCAGCTTAGCTGGACCGGGCACCGGGGAGCTGTTTTTT CASSLAGPGTGELFF
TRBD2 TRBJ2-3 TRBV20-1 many TGCAGTGCTAGAGATTTAGCGGGGGGGTTCACAGATACGCAGTATTTT CSARDLAGGFTDTQYF
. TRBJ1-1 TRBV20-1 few TGCCAGGACGGAGATACTGAAGCTTTCTTT CQDGDTEAFF
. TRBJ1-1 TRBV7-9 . TGTGCCAGCAGCTCTTTTGGGGGGAACACTGAAGCTTTCTTT CASSSFGGNTEAFF
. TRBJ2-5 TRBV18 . TGTGCCAGCTCACCGAATCCGGGACGGGCACAAGGGACCCAGTACTTC CASSPNPGRAQGTQYF
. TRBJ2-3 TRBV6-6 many TGTGCCAGCAGCCAGACTCTTAGCACAGATACGCAGTATTTT CASSQTLSTDTQYF
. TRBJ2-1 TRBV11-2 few TGTGCCAGCAGCTTAACCGGACCCTTTACGGGTGAGCAGTTCTTC CASSLTGPFTGEQFF
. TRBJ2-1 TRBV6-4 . TGTGCCAGCAGTGAATACGCCCTGAGCTCCTACAATGAGCAGTTCTTC CASSEYALSSYNEQFF
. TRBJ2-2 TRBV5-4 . TGTGCCAGCAGCTTGGAATGGGGGGCTAACACCGGGGAGCTGTTTTTT CASSLEWGANTGELFF
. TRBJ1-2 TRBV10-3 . TGTGCCATCAGTGATTTGGCTGGCTACACCTTC CAISDLAGYTF
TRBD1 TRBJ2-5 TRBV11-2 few TGTGCCAGCAGCTTAGTTACAGGGGCGGCATTGCCCCAGTACTTC CASSLVTGAALPQYF
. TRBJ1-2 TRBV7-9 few TGTGCCAGCAGCTTAAAGCCCGCTGGCTATGGCTACACCTTC CASSLKPAGYGYTF
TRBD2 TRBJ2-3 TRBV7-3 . TGTGCCAGCAGCGGCGGGACTAGGGCAGATACGCAGTATTTT CASSGGTRADTQYF
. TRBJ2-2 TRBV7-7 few TGTGCCAGCAGCCCCACGCGGGTGAGGAACACCGGGGAGCTGTTTTTT CASSPTRVRNTGELFF
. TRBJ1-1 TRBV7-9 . TGTGCCAGCAGCCTTATTACAGGGAAAGCTTTCTTT CASSLITGKAFF
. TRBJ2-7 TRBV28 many TGTGCCAGCAGTTCACCCGGACAGGGAGGGAGTGGGGAGTACTTC CASSSPGQGGSGEYF
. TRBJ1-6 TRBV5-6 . TGTGCCAGCAGCTTGTTCAGAGATAATTCACCCCTCCACTTT CASSLFRDNSPLHF